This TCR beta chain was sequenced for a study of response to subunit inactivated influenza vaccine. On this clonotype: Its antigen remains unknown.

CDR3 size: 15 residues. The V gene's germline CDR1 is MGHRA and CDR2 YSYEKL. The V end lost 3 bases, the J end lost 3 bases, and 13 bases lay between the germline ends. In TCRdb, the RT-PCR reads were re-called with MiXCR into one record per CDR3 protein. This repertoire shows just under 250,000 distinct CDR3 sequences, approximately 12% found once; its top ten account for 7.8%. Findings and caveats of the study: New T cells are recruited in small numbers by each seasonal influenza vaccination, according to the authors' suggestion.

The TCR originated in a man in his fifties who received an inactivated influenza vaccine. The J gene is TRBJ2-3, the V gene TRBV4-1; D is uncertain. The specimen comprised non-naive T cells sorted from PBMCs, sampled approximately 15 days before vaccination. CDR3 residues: CASSQKHLGTDTQYF. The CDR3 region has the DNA TGCGCCAGCAGCCAGAAACACCTCGGTACAGATACGCAGTATTTT.